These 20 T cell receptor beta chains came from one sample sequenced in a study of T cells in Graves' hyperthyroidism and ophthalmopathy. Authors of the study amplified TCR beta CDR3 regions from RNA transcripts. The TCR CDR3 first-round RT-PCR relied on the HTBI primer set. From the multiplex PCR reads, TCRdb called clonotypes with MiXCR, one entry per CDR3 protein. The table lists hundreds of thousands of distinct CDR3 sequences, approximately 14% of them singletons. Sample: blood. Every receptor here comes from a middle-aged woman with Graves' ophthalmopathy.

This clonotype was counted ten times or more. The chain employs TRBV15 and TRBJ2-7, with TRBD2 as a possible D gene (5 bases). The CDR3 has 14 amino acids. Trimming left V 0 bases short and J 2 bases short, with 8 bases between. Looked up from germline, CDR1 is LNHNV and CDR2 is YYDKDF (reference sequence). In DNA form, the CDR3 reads TGTGCCACCAGCAGAGACCGGGGAGCCTACGAGCAGTACTTC. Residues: CATSRDRGAYEQYF. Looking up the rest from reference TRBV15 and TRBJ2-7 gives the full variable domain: DAMVIQNPRYQVTQFGKPVTLSCSQTLNHNVMYWYQQKSSQAPKLLFHYYDKDFNNEADTPDNFQSRRPNTSFCFLDIRSPGLGDTAMYLCATSRDRGAYEQYFGPGTRLTVT.

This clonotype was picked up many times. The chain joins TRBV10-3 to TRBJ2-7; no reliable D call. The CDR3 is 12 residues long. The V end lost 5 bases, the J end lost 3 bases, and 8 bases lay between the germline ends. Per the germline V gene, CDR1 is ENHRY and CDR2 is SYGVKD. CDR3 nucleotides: TGTGCCATCAGTCTTGACCTCTACGAGCAGTACTTC. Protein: CAISLDLYEQYF.

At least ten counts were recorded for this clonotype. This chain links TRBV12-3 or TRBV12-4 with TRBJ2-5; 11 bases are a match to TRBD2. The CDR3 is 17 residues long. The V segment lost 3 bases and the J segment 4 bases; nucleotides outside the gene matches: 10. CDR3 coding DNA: TGTGCCAGCAGTTTTAGACTAGCGGGACTTAGGGGAGAGACCCAGTACTTC. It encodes CASSFRLAGLRGETQYF.

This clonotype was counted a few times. DNA of the CDR3: TGCAGTGCTAGAGATCTGAGAGGGATTAACTATGGCTACACCTTC. This encodes CSARDLRGINYGYTF. The genes are TRBV20-1 and TRBJ1-2; D call uncertain. Trimming pared 0 bases from V and 1 base from J, leaving 12 bases between. Looked up from germline, CDR1 is DFQATT and CDR2 is SNEGSKA (reference sequence). This CDR3 contains 15 residues.

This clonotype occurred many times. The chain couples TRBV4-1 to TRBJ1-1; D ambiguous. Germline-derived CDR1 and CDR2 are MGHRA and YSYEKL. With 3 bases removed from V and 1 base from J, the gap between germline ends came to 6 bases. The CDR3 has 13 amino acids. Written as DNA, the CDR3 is TGCGCCAGCAGCCATTTACAGAACACTGAAGCTTTCTTT. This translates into CASSHLQNTEAFF.

The chain's CDR3 is CASSLAGLTRNTEAFF. CDR3 bases: TGTGCCAGCAGCTTAGCGGGGTTAACGAGGAACACTGAAGCTTTCTTT. V gene TRBV7-8 combines with J gene TRBJ1-1; D not resolved. The CDR3 contains 16 residues. V was clipped by 0 bases and J by 1 base, with 12 bases between them. Germline values: CDR1 SGHVS, CDR2 FQNEAQ. Variable domain in full (rest from reference TRBV7-8 and TRBJ1-1): GAGVSQSPRYKVAKRGQDVALRCDPISGHVSLFWYQQALGQGPEFLTYFQNEAQLDKSGLPSDRFFAERPEGSVSTLKIQRTQQEDSAVYLCASSLAGLTRNTEAFFGQGTRLTVV.

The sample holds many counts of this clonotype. The CDR3 is CASSISGLNGETQYF. CDR3 bases: TGTGCCAGTAGTATCTCGGGCCTAAATGGGGAGACCCAGTACTTC. The chain employs TRBV19 and TRBJ2-5, with D uncertain. CDR1 LNHDA and CDR2 SQIVND come from the germline V gene (reference sequence). Trimming left V 3 bases short and J 5 bases short, with 16 bases between. The CDR3 totals 15 residues.

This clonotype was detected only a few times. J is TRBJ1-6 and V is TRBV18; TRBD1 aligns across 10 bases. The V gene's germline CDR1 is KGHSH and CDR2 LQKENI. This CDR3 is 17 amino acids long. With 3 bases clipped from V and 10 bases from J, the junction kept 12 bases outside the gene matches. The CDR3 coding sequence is TGTGCCAGCTCACCTAACGACGGACAGGGGGTCGGCTCACCCCTCCACTTT. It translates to CASSPNDGQGVGSPLHF.

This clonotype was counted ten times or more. The CDR3 DNA sequence: TGTGCCAGCAGGACTAGCGGGAGTATCAACGAGCAGTACTTC. It specifies CASRTSGSINEQYF. The chain combines TRBV5-6 with TRBJ2-7, with 12 positions matching TRBD2. With 5 bases clipped from V and 5 bases from J, the junction kept 5 bases outside the gene matches. The germline V gene encodes CDR1 SGHDT and CDR2 YYEEEE. There are 14 residues in the CDR3.

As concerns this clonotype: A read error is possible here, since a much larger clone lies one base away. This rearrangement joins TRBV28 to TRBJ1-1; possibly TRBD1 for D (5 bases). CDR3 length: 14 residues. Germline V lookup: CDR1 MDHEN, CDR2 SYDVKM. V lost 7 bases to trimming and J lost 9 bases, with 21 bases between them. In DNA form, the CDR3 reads TGTGCCAGCAAAAGCGACAAACGGGGACCTCAAGCTTTCTTT. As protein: CASKSDKRGPQAFF.

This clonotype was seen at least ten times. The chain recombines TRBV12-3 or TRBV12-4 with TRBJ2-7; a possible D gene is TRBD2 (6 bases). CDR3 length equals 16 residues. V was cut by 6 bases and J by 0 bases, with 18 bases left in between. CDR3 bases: TGTGCCAGCAGGCCCGCGGGGACGGACTACTCCTACGAGCAGTACTTC. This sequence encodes CASRPAGTDYSYEQYF.

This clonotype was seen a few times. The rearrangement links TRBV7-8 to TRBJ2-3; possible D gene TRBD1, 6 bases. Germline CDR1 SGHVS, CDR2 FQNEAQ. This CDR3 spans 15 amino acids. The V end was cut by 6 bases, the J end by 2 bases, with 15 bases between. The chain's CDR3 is CASRFRGRITDTQYF. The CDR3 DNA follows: TGTGCCAGCAGATTCAGGGGTAGAATCACAGATACGCAGTATTTT.

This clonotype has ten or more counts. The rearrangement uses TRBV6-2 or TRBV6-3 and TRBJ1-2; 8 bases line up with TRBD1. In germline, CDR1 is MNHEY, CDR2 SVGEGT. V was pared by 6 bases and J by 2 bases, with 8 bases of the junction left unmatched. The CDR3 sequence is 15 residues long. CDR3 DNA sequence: TGTGCCAGCAGCGCGGACAGGGACTTCAACTATGGCTACACCTTC. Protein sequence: CASSADRDFNYGYTF.

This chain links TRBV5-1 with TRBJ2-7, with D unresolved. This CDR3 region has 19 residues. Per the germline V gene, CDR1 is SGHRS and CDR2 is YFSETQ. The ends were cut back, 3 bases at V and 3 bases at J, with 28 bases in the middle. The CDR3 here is CASSWVVGPRSAGDYEQYF. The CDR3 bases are TGCGCCAGCAGCTGGGTGGTTGGACCTCGATCCGCTGGCGACTACGAGCAGTACTTC. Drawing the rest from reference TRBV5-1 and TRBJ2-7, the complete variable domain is KAGVTQTPRYLIKTRGQQVTLSCSPISGHRSVSWYQQTPGQGLQFLFEYFSETQRNKGNFPGRFSGRQFSNSRSEMNVSTLELGDSALYLCASSWVVGPRSAGDYEQYFGPGTRLTVT.

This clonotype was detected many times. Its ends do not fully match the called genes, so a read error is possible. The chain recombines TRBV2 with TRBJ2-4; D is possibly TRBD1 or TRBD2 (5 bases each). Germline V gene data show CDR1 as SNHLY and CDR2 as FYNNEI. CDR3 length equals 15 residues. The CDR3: CASSGTHLAKTIQYF. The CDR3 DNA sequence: TGTGCCAGCAGCGGGACCCACTTAGCCAAAACCATTCAGTACTTC. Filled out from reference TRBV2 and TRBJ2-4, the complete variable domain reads EPEVTQTPSHQVTQMGQEVILRCVPISNHLYFYWYRQILGQKVEFLVSFYNNEISEKSEIFDDQFSVERPDGSNFTLKIRSTKLEDSAMYFCASSGTHLAKTIQYFGAGTRLSVL.

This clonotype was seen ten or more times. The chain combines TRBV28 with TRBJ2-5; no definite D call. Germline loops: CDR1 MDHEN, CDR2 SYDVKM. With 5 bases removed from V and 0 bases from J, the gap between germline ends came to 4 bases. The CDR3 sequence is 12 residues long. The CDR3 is CASSKHQETQYF. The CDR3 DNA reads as TGTGCCAGCAGTAAACACCAAGAGACCCAGTACTTC.

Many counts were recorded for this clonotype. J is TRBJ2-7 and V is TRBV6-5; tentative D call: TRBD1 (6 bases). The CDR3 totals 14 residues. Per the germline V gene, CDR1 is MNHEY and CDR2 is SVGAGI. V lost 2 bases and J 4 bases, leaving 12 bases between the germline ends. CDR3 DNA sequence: TGTGCCAGCAGTTACGTGGGGCAGGGGTACGAGCAGTACTTC. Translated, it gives CASSYVGQGYEQYF.

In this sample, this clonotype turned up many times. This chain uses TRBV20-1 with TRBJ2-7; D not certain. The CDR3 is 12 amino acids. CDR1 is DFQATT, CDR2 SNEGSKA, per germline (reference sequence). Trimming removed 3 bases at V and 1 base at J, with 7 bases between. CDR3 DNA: TGCAGTGCTAGCACGAGGTCCTACGAGCAGTACTTC. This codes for CSASTRSYEQYF.

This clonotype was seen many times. The CDR3 nucleotides are TGTGCCAGCGCGAGGGGGGACTCCTACGAGCAGTACTTC. Translating gives CASARGDSYEQYF. The chain couples TRBV28 to TRBJ2-7, with D perhaps matching TRBD1 or TRBD2 (6 bases each). The CDR3 totals 13 residues. V was pared by 8 bases and J by 0 bases, with 11 bases between. Germline CDR1 and CDR2: MDHEN and SYDVKM.

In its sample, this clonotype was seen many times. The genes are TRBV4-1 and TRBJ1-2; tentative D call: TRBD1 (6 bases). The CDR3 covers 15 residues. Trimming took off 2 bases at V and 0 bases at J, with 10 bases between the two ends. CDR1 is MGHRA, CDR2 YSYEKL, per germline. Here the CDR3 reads CASSQQDRANYGYTF. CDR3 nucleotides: TGCGCCAGCAGCCAACAGGACAGAGCTAACTATGGCTACACCTTC.